This note documents a single T cell receptor (beta chain) sequence. The CDR3 totals 12 residues. Germline trimming cut 4 bases from V and 11 bases from J; bases unmatched to any gene: 4. The germline V gene encodes CDR1 MNHEY and CDR2 SVGAGI. The record originates from a study of OX40 agonist ivuxolimab in advanced cancers. Study in general: Each patient was given ivuxolimab into a vein every 2 weeks, at 0.01 to 10 mg/kg. The study reported partial responses in three patients: one hepatocellular carcinoma, two cutaneous melanoma. Cohort: around 79% men, mean age around 55, aged roughly 23 to 79.

Profiled with immunoSEQ multiplex PCR; TCRdb holds only in-frame clones, not every one. Among some 9,000 clones listed, 89% were seen once. Here the sequenced sample was CD4+ or CD8+ T cells sorted from blood, taken in a trial of the OX40 agonist ivuxolimab. The V gene is TRBV6-5, the J gene TRBJ1-4; TRBD1 matches 7 bases. The TCR comes from an adult with an advanced solid tumor such as melanoma, head and neck, liver or kidney cancer. The CDR3 DNA follows: TGTGCCAGCAGTTCGACAGGGAAGAAACTGTTTTTT. This codes for CASSSTGKKLFF.